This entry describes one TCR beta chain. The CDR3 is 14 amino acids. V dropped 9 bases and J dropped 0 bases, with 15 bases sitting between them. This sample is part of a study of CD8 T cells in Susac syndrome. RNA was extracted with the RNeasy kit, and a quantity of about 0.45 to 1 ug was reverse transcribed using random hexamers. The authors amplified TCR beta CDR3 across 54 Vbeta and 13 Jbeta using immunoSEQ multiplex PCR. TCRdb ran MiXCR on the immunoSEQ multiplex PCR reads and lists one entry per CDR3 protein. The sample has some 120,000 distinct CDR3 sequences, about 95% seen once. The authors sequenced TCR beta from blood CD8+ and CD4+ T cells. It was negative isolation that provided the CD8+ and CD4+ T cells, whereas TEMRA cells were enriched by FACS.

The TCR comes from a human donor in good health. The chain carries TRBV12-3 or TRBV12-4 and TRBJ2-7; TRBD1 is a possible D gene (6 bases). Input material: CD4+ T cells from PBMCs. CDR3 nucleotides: TGTGCCAGTAGGGGGTGGACTTCCTCCTACGAGCAGTACTTC. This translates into CASRGWTSSYEQYF.